This is a list of T cell receptor beta chains from one sample in a study of CD8 T cells in ankylosing spondylitis. MiXCR, run by TCRdb on the 5' RACE reads, gives a single entry per CDR3 protein. The sample yields approximately 92,000 distinct CDR3 sequences, about 9.1% seen once. Sample: blood, either unsorted or a sorted T cell fraction (not recorded which). The receptors originated from a male donor with ankylosing spondylitis or in good health (not recorded which). Each CDR3 is given with its conserved first and last residue. D genes are given only for firm matches. Clone size is given for some rows only: seen once, a few or many times, or a class if the clone is expanded.

TGTGCCAGCATCGAATATCGACTAGCTAAGTACCAAGAGACCCAGTACTTC,CASIEYRLAKYQETQYF,TRBJ2-5,TRBV7-9,few,TRBD2
TGCAGCGTTGCATTGAGGGGGGACCTAATCACAGATACGCAGTATTTT,CSVALRGDLITDTQYF,TRBJ2-3,TRBV29-1,many,NA
TGTGCCAGCAGCTCCGGAGGCGGGAACAATGAGCAGTTCTTC,CASSSGGGNNEQFF,TRBJ2-1,TRBV7-8,few,NA
TGTGCCAGCAGCTCCCCGACCGGGACTAGCGGGGGGGTTTACGAGCAGTACTTC,CASSSPTGTSGGVYEQYF,TRBJ2-7,TRBV11-2,NA,TRBD2
TGTGCCAGCAGACCGAATAATGGAAAACTGTTTTTT,CASRPNNGKLFF,TRBJ1-4,TRBV6-5,many,NA
TGTGCCAGCAGTGCCCCACCTTCCTATGGCTACACCTTC,CASSAPPSYGYTF,TRBJ1-2,TRBV2,few,NA
TGTGCCAGCAGCCAACACGGGGGGGCCAAAAGGGAGACCCAGTACTTC,CASSQHGGAKRETQYF,TRBJ2-5,TRBV5-4,many,TRBD2
TGTGCCAGCAGCTTAATGGGGGGTAGGAACATTCAGTACTTC,CASSLMGGRNIQYF,TRBJ2-4,TRBV7-3,NA,NA
TGCAGTGCTAGAGGGGGGGCCTGGTGGAATGAGCAGTTCTTC,CSARGGAWWNEQFF,TRBJ2-1,TRBV20-1,many,NA
TGTGCCAGCAGCCAGAGAAAAACAGGGACCTACGAGCAGTACTTC,CASSQRKTGTYEQYF,TRBJ2-7,TRBV5-5,many,NA
TGTGCCAGCAGCTTTTTCTATCAGCCCCAGCATTTT,CASSFFYQPQHF,TRBJ1-5,TRBV7-2,many,NA
TGTGCCAGCACCCCCTTCGGGACAACGAACACCGGGGAGCTGTTTTTT,CASTPFGTTNTGELFF,TRBJ2-2,TRBV6-2/TRBV6-3,many,NA
TGTGCCACCAGTGACACCGGGACCAATATGGGGGAGCAGTACTTC,CATSDTGTNMGEQYF,TRBJ2-7,TRBV24-1,few,NA
TGTGCCAGCAGTTTAGGTTACAGGGGTTTCTACAATGAGCAGTTCTTC,CASSLGYRGFYNEQFF,TRBJ2-1,TRBV28,many,TRBD1
TGTGCCAGCTCAACTACAAATAGACAGGGGGAGTCCTACGAGCAGTACTTC,CASSTTNRQGESYEQYF,TRBJ2-7,TRBV18,NA,TRBD1
TGTGCCAGCAGCGTTTCTAGCGGGGGCACAGATACGCAGTATTTT,CASSVSSGGTDTQYF,TRBJ2-3,TRBV9,many,TRBD2
TGTGCCCTCGGGGGTTTGGATCAGCCCCAGCATTTT,CALGGLDQPQHF,TRBJ1-5,TRBV30,many,NA
TGTGCCAGCAGTTCCCCGGGACAGTTGACCGACGAGCAGTACTTC,CASSSPGQLTDEQYF,TRBJ2-7,TRBV6-5,many,TRBD1
TGTGCCTGGAGCCAGGGGGCGCTGAACACCGGGGAGCTGTTTTTT,CAWSQGALNTGELFF,TRBJ2-2,TRBV30,many,TRBD1
TGTGCCAGCAAGGGGGGCAGCAGAACCGGGGAGCTGTTTTTT,CASKGGSRTGELFF,TRBJ2-2,TRBV12-3/TRBV12-4,many,NA
TGCAGCGTTGAAGATCCGGCGGGACAGCTCAATGAAAAACTGTTTTTT,CSVEDPAGQLNEKLFF,TRBJ1-4,TRBV29-1,many,TRBD1
TGCAGCGTTAGGACCGATAACTATGGCTACACCTTC,CSVRTDNYGYTF,TRBJ1-2,TRBV29-1,many,NA
TGTGCCAGCCGTGGGGACGGGGGAGTTAGCAATGAGCAGTTCTTC,CASRGDGGVSNEQFF,TRBJ2-1,TRBV12-3/TRBV12-4,many,NA
TGTGCCAGCAGCCCGAATACCGGGACAGGGCAAGAGACCCAGTACTTC,CASSPNTGTGQETQYF,TRBJ2-5,TRBV7-6,NA,TRBD1
TGCAGTGCTTCCCGGGGGAGGGAGCTGTTTTTT,CSASRGRELFF,TRBJ2-2,TRBV20-1,few,NA
TGCAGCGTTGCGACAGCATCCTACGAGCAGTACTTC,CSVATASYEQYF,TRBJ2-7,TRBV29-1,many,NA
TGTGCCAGCACCGGACCGACGGATCTCACTGAAGCTTTCTTT,CASTGPTDLTEAFF,TRBJ1-1,TRBV7-9,few,NA
TGTGCCAGCAGCCAACAGGCTAGTGTGAATTCACCCCTCCACTTT,CASSQQASVNSPLHF,TRBJ1-6,TRBV6-2/TRBV6-3,many,NA
TGTGCCAGCAGCTTATACCTGGGCGGGGCCGACAATGAGCAGTTCTTC,CASSLYLGGADNEQFF,TRBJ2-1,TRBV7-9,few,NA
TGTGCCAGCAGCCAAGTTGCGACCAAAGACACCATATATTTT,CASSQVATKDTIYF,TRBJ1-3,TRBV3-1,many,NA
TGTGCCAGCAGCTTTTGGAGGGTCTATAGCACTGAAGCTTTCTTT,CASSFWRVYSTEAFF,TRBJ1-1,TRBV5-6,many,NA
TGTGCCAGCAGCCAAGATCCGACTAGCGGGGTGATTACTGAGCAGTTCTTC,CASSQDPTSGVITEQFF,TRBJ2-1,TRBV4-2,many,TRBD2
TGCAGCGTTGAAGGGGACAGCTGGGGGACTGAAGCTTTCTTT,CSVEGDSWGTEAFF,TRBJ1-1,TRBV29-1,many,TRBD1
TGCAGCGTTTTAGGACAGGCTTCCTACGAGCAGTACTTC,CSVLGQASYEQYF,TRBJ2-7,TRBV29-1,many,TRBD1
TGCGCCAGCACCATGGGGGAGGCTTGGAACACAGATACGCAGTATTTT,CASTMGEAWNTDTQYF,TRBJ2-3,TRBV5-1,NA,NA
TGTGCCTGGGGTACAGGGTCTGGGGCCAACGTCCTGACTTTC,CAWGTGSGANVLTF,TRBJ2-6,TRBV30,NA,NA
TGTGCCATCAGTGAACAGGGACAAAACACTGAAGCTTTCTTT,CAISEQGQNTEAFF,TRBJ1-1,TRBV10-3,NA,NA
TGTGCCAGCAGCTTGGGACTTGGGTCGGCCAAAAACATTCAGTACTTC,CASSLGLGSAKNIQYF,TRBJ2-4,TRBV11-2,NA,NA